Shown below are 18 T cell receptor beta chains from a single sample sequenced in a study of blood T cells in healthy people across ages. Combining a sample-barcoded 5' primer with a J-beta primer mix, a second PCR ran for roughly 7 to 12 cycles. TCRdb ran MiXCR on the 5' RACE reads and lists one entry per CDR3 protein. In the table there are around 990,000 distinct CDR3 sequences, roughly a quarter of which are singletons. These data were also reused for a study on T cells of mothers and their children.

The sample taken for sequencing was blood. These receptor sequences come from a girl aged 2 to 9 in good health.

The chain carries TRBV29-1 and TRBJ1-2, with D perhaps TRBD1 (5 bases). In germline, CDR1 is SQVTM, CDR2 ANQGSEA. The CDR3 spans 14 residues. Trimming left V 4 bases short and J 0 bases short, with 12 bases between. DNA of the CDR3: TGCAGCGTTGGGAGGGAAGGGGCTAACTATGGCTACACCTTC. It codes for CSVGREGANYGYTF.

This clonotype has more than one count but fewer than ten. This chain connects TRBV6-6 to TRBJ2-2; the D gene is possibly TRBD2 (6 bases). Trimming left V 7 bases short and J 5 bases short, with 14 bases between. CDR1 is MNHNY and CDR2 is SVGAGI in the germline V gene (reference sequence). This CDR3 contains 14 residues. The CDR3 sequence is CASTVSGGTGELFF. The CDR3 bases are TGTGCCAGCACCGTTAGCGGAGGGACCGGGGAGCTGTTTTTT.

The chain recombines TRBV7-9 with TRBJ2-7; 7 bases fit TRBD1. The CDR3 is made up of 14 amino acids. Germline CDR1 is SEHNR and CDR2 is FQNEAQ (reference sequence). The junction had 8 bases not matched to a gene; V was cut back by 5 bases and J by 4 bases. CDR3 DNA: TGTGCCAGCAGCGCGACAGGGATTTCTTACGAGCAGTACTTC. The encoded protein is CASSATGISYEQYF.

This clonotype was counted between two and nine times. V gene TRBV6-5 combines with J gene TRBJ2-2, with 7 bases that match TRBD1. The V segment lost 2 bases and the J segment 1 base; nucleotides outside the gene matches: 4. Germline V lookup: CDR1 MNHEY, CDR2 SVGAGI. CDR3 length: 16 amino acids. CDR3 in amino acids: CASSYQGQLNTGELFF. The CDR3 bases are TGTGCCAGCAGTTACCAGGGACAGCTGAACACCGGGGAGCTGTTTTTT.

The chain joins TRBV2 to TRBJ2-2; 12 nucleotides match TRBD2. The germline V gene has CDR1 SNHLY and CDR2 FYNNEI. The trim removed 6 bases at V and 5 bases at J, leaving 10 bases unmatched. This CDR3 contains 17 residues. This chain's CDR3 is CASRPELAGGLTGELFF. DNA for the CDR3: TGTGCCAGCAGGCCCGAACTAGCGGGGGGATTAACCGGGGAGCTGTTTTTT.

This clonotype was seen a few times. This chain connects TRBV27 to TRBJ1-6; no definite D call. Germline-derived CDR1 and CDR2 are MNHEY and SMNVEV (reference sequence). The CDR3 consists of 13 residues. For the CDR3, the DNA is TGTGCTAGCCACCCCCGCGGAAAGTCACCCCTCCACTTT. Its protein product is CASHPRGKSPLHF.

J is TRBJ2-1 and V is TRBV29-1, with TRBD2 as a possible D gene (5 bases). The J call may be mistaken, given a closer DNA end match to TRBJ2-7. The CDR3 sequence is 13 residues long. Germline V lookup: CDR1 SQVTM, CDR2 ANQGSEA. CDR3: CSARVPPLYEQYF. Written as DNA, the CDR3 is TGCAGCGCGAGGGTTCCCCCTCTCTACGAGCAGTACTTC.

This clonotype was counted between two and nine times. The chain couples TRBV15 to TRBJ1-2; no definite D call. Looked up from germline, CDR1 is LNHNV and CDR2 is YYDKDF (reference sequence). CDR3 length: 13 residues. The V end was cut by 1 base, the J end by 4 bases, with 7 bases between. Written as DNA, the CDR3 is TGTGCCACCAGCAGAGGCATGTTCTATGGCTACACCTTC. Protein product: CATSRGMFYGYTF.

This clonotype was detected a few times. The genes are TRBV4-1 and TRBJ2-1; D not certain. The V end lost 0 bases, the J end lost 6 bases, and 6 bases lay between the germline ends. Germline CDR1 is MGHRA and CDR2 is YSYEKL. The CDR3 covers 13 residues. CDR3 bases: TGCGCCAGCAGCCAAGAGGCCCTCAATGAGCAGTTCTTC. This translates into CASSQEALNEQFF.

This chain links TRBV7-9 with TRBJ2-5; no clear D. The CDR3 loop spans 13 amino acids. Looked up from germline, CDR1 is SEHNR and CDR2 is FQNEAQ (reference sequence). Trimming pared 3 bases from V and 11 bases from J, leaving 16 bases between. The CDR3 loop reads CASSFLDGAEQYF. For the CDR3, the DNA is TGTGCCAGCAGCTTCCTGGACGGAGCTGAGCAGTACTTC.

The table lists this clonotype with a few counts. The V call is TRBV6-5, the J call TRBJ1-4, with 8 bases fitting TRBD1. The trim removed 8 bases at V and 7 bases at J, leaving 6 bases unmatched. Germline lookup yields CDR1 MNHEY and CDR2 SVGAGI. This CDR3 spans 13 amino acids. The CDR3 spells CASAGDRFEKLFF. In DNA, the CDR3 is TGTGCCAGCGCTGGGGACAGGTTTGAAAAACTGTTTTTT.

The chain couples TRBV7-9 to TRBJ2-7; no definite D call. With 5 bases removed from V and 2 bases from J, the gap between germline ends came to 10 bases. The CDR3 covers 13 residues. Germline assignment: CDR1 SEHNR and CDR2 FQNEAQ (reference sequence). The CDR3 bases are TGTGCCAGCAGCCCACACCCAACCTACGAGCAGTACTTC. Translating gives CASSPHPTYEQYF.

The DNA of the CDR3 is TGTGCCAGCAGTTTACGATTGGTTCGAGGTTCCGAGCAGTACTTC. Translated, it gives CASSLRLVRGSEQYF. The chain employs TRBV12-3 or TRBV12-4 and TRBJ2-7; D is undetermined. The V and J ends lost 2 bases and 6 bases respectively, with 17 bases between them. The CDR3 contains 15 residues.

In its sample, this clonotype was seen once. V usage is TRBV7-2 and J usage is TRBJ2-5; possibly TRBD2 for D (6 bases). With the DNA end fitting TRBJ2-7 better, the J assignment may be wrong. The CDR3 is made up of 15 amino acids. CDR1 SGHTA and CDR2 FQGNSA come from the germline V gene. The CDR3 is CASSSPGLDAYEQYF. CDR3 nucleotides: TGTGCCAGCAGCTCCCCGGGACTTGACGCATACGAGCAGTACTTC.

V gene TRBV9 combines with J gene TRBJ1-2; the match to TRBD1 covers 8 bases. Germline V gene sequence: CDR1 SGDLS, CDR2 YYNGEE. After removal of 3 bases from V and 6 bases from J, the junction contained 13 bases not matched to a gene. The CDR3 loop spans 16 amino acids. Here the CDR3 reads CASSDNRNRGGDGYTF. CDR3 coding DNA: TGTGCCAGCAGCGACAACCGGAACAGGGGGGGCGATGGCTACACCTTC.

This chain uses TRBV10-3 with TRBJ1-1; 11 bases are shared with TRBD1. Germline CDR1 and CDR2: ENHRY and SYGVKD. This CDR3 spans 12 amino acids. The junction had 1 base not matched to a gene; V was cut back by 9 bases and J by 4 bases. The CDR3 region is CAMGQGGTEAFF. The CDR3 DNA reads as TGTGCCATGGGACAGGGGGGCACTGAAGCTTTCTTT.

V gene TRBV20-1 combines with J gene TRBJ2-1; D not resolved. The V gene lost 6 bases and the J gene lost 3 bases, with 12 bases spanning the gap. The CDR3 sequence is 13 residues long. Germline V gene sequence: CDR1 DFQATT, CDR2 SNEGSKA (reference sequence). CDR3 bases: TGCAGTGCAGTGAAATTGGTCTACAATGAGCAGTTCTTC. Its translation: CSAVKLVYNEQFF.

This clonotype was observed a few times. V usage is TRBV6-2 or TRBV6-3 and J usage is TRBJ2-5, with 8 bases that match TRBD2. The DNA end is a closer match to TRBJ2-1, so the J assignment may be wrong. Germline values: CDR1 MNHEY, CDR2 SVGEGT. The CDR3 totals 15 residues. The CDR3 sequence is CASSYSRTSIGEQFF. As DNA, the CDR3 is TGTGCCAGCAGTTACTCCAGGACTAGCATTGGTGAGCAGTTCTTC.